The subject of this entry is one T cell receptor beta chain. Antigen unknown. The sample comes from a study of CD8+ T cells in alopecia areata. Following extraction, RNA underwent reverse transcription to cDNA, which served as the sequencing template. Assay used: immunoSEQ multiplex PCR; TCRdb lists only in-frame clones, some missing. The sample holds about 200,000 clones, roughly three fifths seen once. The germline CDR1 and CDR2 sequences are SGHNT and YYREEE (reference sequence). V was trimmed by 2 bases and J by 4 bases, leaving 9 bases between them. The CDR3 covers 13 residues. Whole-study findings and limits: Against the mouse data, patients shared TCRs less clearly, possibly for HLA reasons. In lesional scalp, particularly from alopecia totalis/universalis, clonality was higher than in normal scalp. Sequenced scalp T cells also include alphabeta T cells resident in normal skin.

Both CD4+ and CD8+ T cells were separated by sorting PBMCs. Sequencing was performed on CD8+ T cells sorted from blood. The chain has TRBV5-4 and TRBJ1-1; a possible D gene is TRBD1 (5 bases). The TCR sequence derives from a human donor in good health. In DNA form, the CDR3 reads TGTGCCAGCAGCTTTGTGGGGACCACTGAAGCTTTCTTT. This sequence encodes CASSFVGTTEAFF.